A selection of T cell receptor beta chains follows, all from one sample in a study of shared clonotypes between healthy human individuals. Method: immunoSEQ multiplex PCR; TCRdb's copy keeps in-frame clones and lacks some. This table has around 2,000,000 clones, about 95% appearing once. Sequences were obtained from naive CD8+ T cells sorted from blood. The receptors derive from a man between 18 and 35 years old in good health. Each CDR3 is given with its conserved first and last residue. A D gene is named only where the DNA matches it firmly. Clone sizes are given selectively: once, few, many, or a class where the clone is expanded.

TRBJ2-7	.	TRBV5-6	TRBD2	CASSSGLAGATYEQYF	TGTGCCAGCAGCTCGGGACTAGCGGGAGCCACCTACGAGCAGTACTTC
TRBJ2-7	.	TRBV27	TRBD2	CASSSLLAGVSEQYF	TGTGCCAGCAGTTCCCTACTAGCGGGAGTTAGCGAGCAGTACTTC
TRBJ2-7	.	TRBV13	.	CASSRGDKKYEQYF	TGTGCCAGCAGCCGGGGGGACAAAAAGTACGAGCAGTACTTC
TRBJ1-2	.	TRBV10-3	TRBD1	CAISESTGDRDNYGYTF	TGTGCCATCAGTGAGTCGACCGGGGACAGGGATAACTATGGCTACACCTTC
TRBJ2-7	.	TRBV7-9	.	CASRDGPDEQYF	TGTGCCAGCCGGGACGGTCCCGACGAGCAGTACTTC
TRBJ1-1	.	TRBV28	.	CASRYTGGLGMNTEAFF	TGTGCCAGCAGATATACTGGGGGGTTGGGGATGAACACTGAAGCTTTCTTT
TRBJ2-5	.	TRBV11-2	TRBD2	CASSSRTSGQETQYF	TGTGCCAGCAGCTCGCGGACTAGCGGCCAAGAGACCCAGTACTTC
TRBJ2-1	.	TRBV5-1	.	CASSLTGVSSNNEQFF	TGCGCCAGCAGCTTGACAGGCGTATCGTCCAACAATGAGCAGTTCTTC
TRBJ2-7	.	TRBV29-1	TRBD1	CSATGVAYEQYF	TGCAGCGCCACAGGGGTAGCCTACGAGCAGTACTTC
TRBJ2-1	.	TRBV29-1	TRBD1	CSGQGDHEQFF	TGCAGCGGGCAGGGGGACCATGAGCAGTTCTTC
TRBJ2-7	.	TRBV11-1	.	CASSLERDYEQYF	TGTGCCAGCAGCTTAGAGAGGGACTACGAGCAGTACTTC
TRBJ1-2	.	TRBV7-7	.	CASSLANREGGGYTF	TGTGCTAGCAGCTTGGCTAACAGGGAAGGAGGAGGCTACACCTTC
TRBJ2-3	.	TRBV29-1	.	CSVGRFPDTQYF	TGCAGCGTTGGCAGGTTCCCAGATACGCAGTATTTT
TRBJ2-7	.	TRBV13	.	CASSLAGAALYEQYF	TGTGCCAGCAGCTTAGCCGGGGCTGCGCTCTACGAGCAGTACTTC
TRBJ2-7	.	TRBV15	.	CATSGQGNYEQYF	TGTGCCACCAGCGGTCAGGGAAACTACGAGCAGTACTTC
TRBJ1-1	.	TRBV9	.	CASSVGQGLGWDTEAFF	TGTGCCAGCAGCGTAGGGCAGGGGCTGGGGTGGGACACTGAAGCTTTCTTT
TRBJ2-7	.	TRBV19	.	CASSISGYSYEQYF	TGTGCCAGTAGTATATCGGGCTACTCCTACGAGCAGTACTTC
TRBJ2-2	.	TRBV6-5	.	CASSYSGPTGELFF	TGTGCCAGCAGTTACTCTGGGCCCACCGGGGAGCTGTTTTTT
TRBJ1-2	.	TRBV25-1	.	CASSDFQGIYGYTF	TGTGCCAGCAGTGACTTTCAGGGTATTTATGGCTACACCTTC
TRBJ2-7	.	TRBV13	TRBD1	CASSPRGHEQYF	TGTGCCAGCAGCCCAAGGGGGCACGAGCAGTACTTC
TRBJ2-7	.	TRBV19	TRBD1	CATGTGGTYEQYF	TGTGCCACCGGGACAGGGGGGACCTACGAGCAGTACTTC
TRBJ2-1	.	TRBV7-2	.	CASIPHRGPEGEQFF	TGTGCCAGCATCCCTCATAGGGGGCCGGAGGGTGAGCAGTTCTTC
TRBJ1-2	.	TRBV19	TRBD1	CASETWTGGDYGYTF	TGTGCCAGTGAGACTTGGACAGGGGGCGACTATGGCTACACCTTC
TRBJ2-3	.	TRBV30	.	CAWSIEGTDTQYF	TGTGCCTGGAGTATCGAGGGAACAGATACGCAGTATTTT
TRBJ2-5	.	TRBV11-2	TRBD1	CASSFWDRDQETQYF	TGTGCCAGCAGCTTTTGGGACAGGGACCAAGAGACCCAGTACTTC
TRBJ2-7	.	TRBV11-2	TRBD2	CASSHSGSKHEQYF	TGTGCCAGCAGTCACAGCGGGAGCAAGCACGAGCAGTACTTC
TRBJ2-1	.	TRBV4-1	.	CASSQVPLESGNVEQFF	TGCGCCAGCAGCCAAGTCCCCTTGGAGTCCGGCAACGTTGAGCAGTTCTTC
TRBJ2-7	.	TRBV6-5	TRBD2	CASSYGGGAYEQYF	TGTGCCAGCAGTTACGGCGGGGGAGCTTACGAGCAGTACTTC
TRBJ2-7	.	TRBV2	.	CASTMGSYEQYF	TGTGCCAGCACGATGGGGTCCTACGAGCAGTACTTC
TRBJ2-7	once	TRBV9	TRBD1	CASSVTWTGNSYEQYF	TGTGCCAGCAGCGTCACCTGGACAGGCAACTCCTACGAGCAGTACTTC